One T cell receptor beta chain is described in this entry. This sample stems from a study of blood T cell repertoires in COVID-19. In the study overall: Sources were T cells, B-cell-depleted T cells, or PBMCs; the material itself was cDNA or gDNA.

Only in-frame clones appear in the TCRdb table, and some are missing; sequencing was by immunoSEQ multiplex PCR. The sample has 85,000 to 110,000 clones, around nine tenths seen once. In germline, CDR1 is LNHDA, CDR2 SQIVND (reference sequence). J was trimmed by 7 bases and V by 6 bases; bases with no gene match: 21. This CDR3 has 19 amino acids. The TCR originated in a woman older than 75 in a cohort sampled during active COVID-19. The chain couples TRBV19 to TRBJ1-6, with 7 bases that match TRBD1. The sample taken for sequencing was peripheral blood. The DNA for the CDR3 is TGTGCCAGTAGCCTCACGGAAAACCCAGCTGGGACAGACAATTCACCCCTCCACTTT. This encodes CASSLTENPAGTDNSPLHF.